The source of this TCR beta chain is a study of vaccination effects on CD4 cells after COVID-19. Culture proceeded for 10 days, and CD4+ T cells were then isolated. All study participants received two doses of BNT162b2 or mRNA-1273 vaccine. Having tested negative for nucleocapsid antibodies, the vaccine recipients showed no prior SARS-CoV-2 infection. Looked up from germline, CDR1 is SGHVS and CDR2 is FQNEAQ. Trimming cost V 3 bases and J 4 bases; bases outside gene matches: 7. CDR3 length: 15 residues. Profiling relied on immunoSEQ multiplex PCR, and the TCRdb table lists in-frame clones only, not all of them. The sample comprises fewer than 85,000 clones, around two thirds of which are singletons, and 2.2% rests with the top ten. Comment on this clone: Its antigen is as yet unknown.

V and J are TRBV7-8 and TRBJ1-2; 8 bases agree with TRBD1. This specimen was CD4+ T cells from PBMCs cultured without peptide, taken after COVID-19 vaccination. This receptor was identified in a human donor who received a COVID-19 vaccine. The CDR3 DNA reads TGTGCCAGCAGCTTCGGCCAGGGGGCTAGCTATGGCTACACCTTC. Protein sequence: CASSFGQGASYGYTF.